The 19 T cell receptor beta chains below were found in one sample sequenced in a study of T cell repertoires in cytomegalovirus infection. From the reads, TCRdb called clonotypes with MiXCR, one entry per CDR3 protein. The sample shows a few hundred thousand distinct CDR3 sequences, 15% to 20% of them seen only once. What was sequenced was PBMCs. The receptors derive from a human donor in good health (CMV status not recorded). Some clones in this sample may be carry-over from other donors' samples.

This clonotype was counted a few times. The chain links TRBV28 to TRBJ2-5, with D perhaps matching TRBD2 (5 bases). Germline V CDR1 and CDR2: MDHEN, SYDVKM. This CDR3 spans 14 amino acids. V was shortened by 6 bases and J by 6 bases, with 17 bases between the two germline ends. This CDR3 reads CASSRPGGSQTQYF. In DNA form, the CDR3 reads TGTGCCAGCAGCCGCCCGGGCGGGTCACAGACCCAGTACTTC.

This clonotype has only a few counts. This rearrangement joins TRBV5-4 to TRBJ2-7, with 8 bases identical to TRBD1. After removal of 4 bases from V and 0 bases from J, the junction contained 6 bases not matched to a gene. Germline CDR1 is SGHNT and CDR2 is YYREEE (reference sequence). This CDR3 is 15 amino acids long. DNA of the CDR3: TGTGCCAGCAGCCCCAGACAGGGGAGCTCCTACGAGCAGTACTTC. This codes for CASSPRQGSSYEQYF.

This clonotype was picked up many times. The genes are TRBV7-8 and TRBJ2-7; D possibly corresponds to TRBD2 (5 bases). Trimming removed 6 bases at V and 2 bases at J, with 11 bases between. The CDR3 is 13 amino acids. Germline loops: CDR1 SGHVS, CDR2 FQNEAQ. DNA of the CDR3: TGTGCCAGCAGTCGGCAGCGGACCTACGAGCAGTACTTC. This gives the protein CASSRQRTYEQYF. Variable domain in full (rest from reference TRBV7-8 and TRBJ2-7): GAGVSQSPRYKVAKRGQDVALRCDPISGHVSLFWYQQALGQGPEFLTYFQNEAQLDKSGLPSDRFFAERPEGSVSTLKIQRTQQEDSAVYLCASSRQRTYEQYFGPGTRLTVT.

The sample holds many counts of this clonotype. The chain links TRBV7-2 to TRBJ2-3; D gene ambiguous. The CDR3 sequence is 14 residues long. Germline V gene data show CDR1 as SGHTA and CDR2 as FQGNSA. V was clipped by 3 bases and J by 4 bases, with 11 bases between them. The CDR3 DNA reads TGTGCCAGCAGCTTCCAGAGTGGCCCAGATACGCAGTATTTT. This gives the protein CASSFQSGPDTQYF.

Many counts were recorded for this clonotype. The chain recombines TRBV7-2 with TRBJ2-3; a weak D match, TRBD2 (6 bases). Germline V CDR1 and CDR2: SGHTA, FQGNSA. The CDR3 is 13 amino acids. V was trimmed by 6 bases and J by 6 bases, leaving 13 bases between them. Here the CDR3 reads CASRGGSGDTQYF. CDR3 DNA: TGTGCCAGCAGGGGGGGTTCCGGGGATACGCAGTATTTT.

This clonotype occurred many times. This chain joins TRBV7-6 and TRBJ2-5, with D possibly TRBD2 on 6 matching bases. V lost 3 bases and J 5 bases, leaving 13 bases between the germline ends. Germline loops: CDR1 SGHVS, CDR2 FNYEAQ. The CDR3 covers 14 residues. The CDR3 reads CASSFGGAGETQYF. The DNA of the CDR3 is TGTGCCAGCAGCTTTGGAGGGGCGGGCGAGACCCAGTACTTC.

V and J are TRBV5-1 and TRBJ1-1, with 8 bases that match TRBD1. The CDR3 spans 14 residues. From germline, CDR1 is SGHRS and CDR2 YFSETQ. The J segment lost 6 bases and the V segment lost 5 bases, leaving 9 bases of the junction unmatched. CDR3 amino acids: CASRFGQGGSEAFF. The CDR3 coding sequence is TGCGCCAGCAGATTCGGACAGGGAGGCTCTGAAGCTTTCTTT.

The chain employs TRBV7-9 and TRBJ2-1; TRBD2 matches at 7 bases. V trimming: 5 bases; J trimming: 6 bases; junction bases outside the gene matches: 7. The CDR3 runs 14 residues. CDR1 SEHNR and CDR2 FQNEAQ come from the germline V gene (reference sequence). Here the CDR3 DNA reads TGTGCCAGCAGCCGCCGGACTAGGGCCAATGAGCAGTTCTTC. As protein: CASSRRTRANEQFF.

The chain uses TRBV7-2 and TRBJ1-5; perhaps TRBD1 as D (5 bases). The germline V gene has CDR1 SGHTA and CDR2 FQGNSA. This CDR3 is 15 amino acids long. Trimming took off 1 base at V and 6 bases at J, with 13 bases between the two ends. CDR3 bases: TGTGCCAGCAGCTTAGGCGGCAGGGCCGGTCAGCCCCAGCATTTT. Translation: CASSLGGRAGQPQHF.

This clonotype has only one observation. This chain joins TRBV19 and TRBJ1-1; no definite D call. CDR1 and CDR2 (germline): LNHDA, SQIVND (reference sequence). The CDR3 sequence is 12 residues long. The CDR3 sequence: CTTGVQRAEAFF. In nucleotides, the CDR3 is TGTACCACCGGGGTCCAGAGAGCTGAAGCTTTCTTT. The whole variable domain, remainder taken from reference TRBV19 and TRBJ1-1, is DGGITQSPKYLFRKEGQNVTLSCEQNLNHDAMYWYRQDPGQGLRLIYYSQIVNDFQKGDIAEGYSVSREKKESFPLTVTSAQKNPTAFYLCTTGVQRAEAFFGQGTRLTVV.

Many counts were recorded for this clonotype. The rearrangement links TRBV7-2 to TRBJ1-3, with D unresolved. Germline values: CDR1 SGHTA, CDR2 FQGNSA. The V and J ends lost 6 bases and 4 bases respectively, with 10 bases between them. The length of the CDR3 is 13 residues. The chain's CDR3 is CASSQLVGNTIYF. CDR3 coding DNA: TGTGCCAGCAGTCAACTCGTGGGAAACACCATATATTTT.

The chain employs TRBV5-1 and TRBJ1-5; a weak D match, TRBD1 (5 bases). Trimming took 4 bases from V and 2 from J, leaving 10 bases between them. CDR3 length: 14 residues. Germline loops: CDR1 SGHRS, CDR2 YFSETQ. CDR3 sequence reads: CASSPGDGNQPQHF. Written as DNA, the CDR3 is TGCGCCAGCAGCCCGGGGGACGGCAATCAGCCCCAGCATTTT.

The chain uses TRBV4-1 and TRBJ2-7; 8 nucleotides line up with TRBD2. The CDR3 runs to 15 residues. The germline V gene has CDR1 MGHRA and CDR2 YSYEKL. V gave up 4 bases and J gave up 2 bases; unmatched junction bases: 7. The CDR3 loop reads CASSPSTSVTYEQYF. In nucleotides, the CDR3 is TGCGCCAGCAGCCCGTCGACTAGCGTAACCTACGAGCAGTACTTC.

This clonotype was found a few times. Written as DNA, the CDR3 is TGTGCCAGCAGCTTACCGTGGGCAGCTGGAAACACCATATATTTT. This gives the protein CASSLPWAAGNTIYF. The chain employs TRBV7-9 and TRBJ1-3; D is undetermined. This CDR3 has 15 residues. Germline-derived CDR1 and CDR2 are SEHNR and FQNEAQ (reference sequence). V was pared by 2 bases and J by 2 bases, with 10 bases between.

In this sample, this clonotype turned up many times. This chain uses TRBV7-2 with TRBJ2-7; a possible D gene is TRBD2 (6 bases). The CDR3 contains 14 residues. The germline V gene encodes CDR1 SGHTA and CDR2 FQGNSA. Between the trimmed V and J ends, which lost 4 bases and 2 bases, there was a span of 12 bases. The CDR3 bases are TGTGCCAGCAGCTGGGGAGGCGGTCCCTACGAGCAGTACTTC. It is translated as CASSWGGGPYEQYF.

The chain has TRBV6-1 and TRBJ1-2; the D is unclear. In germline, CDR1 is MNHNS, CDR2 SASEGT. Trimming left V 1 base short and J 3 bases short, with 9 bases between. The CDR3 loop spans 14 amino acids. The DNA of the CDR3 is TGTGCCAGCAGTGAAGGGATCTACTACTATGGCTACACCTTC. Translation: CASSEGIYYYGYTF.

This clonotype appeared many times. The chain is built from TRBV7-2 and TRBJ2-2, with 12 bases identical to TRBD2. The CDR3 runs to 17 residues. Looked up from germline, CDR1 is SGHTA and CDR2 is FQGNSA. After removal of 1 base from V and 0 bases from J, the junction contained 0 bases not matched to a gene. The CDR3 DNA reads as TGTGCCAGCAGCTTAGGGACTAGCGGGACGAACACCGGGGAGCTGTTTTTT. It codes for CASSLGTSGTNTGELFF.

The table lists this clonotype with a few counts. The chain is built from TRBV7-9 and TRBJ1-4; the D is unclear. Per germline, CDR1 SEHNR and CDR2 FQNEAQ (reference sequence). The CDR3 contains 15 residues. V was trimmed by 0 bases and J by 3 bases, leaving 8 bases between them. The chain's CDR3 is CASSLAGRSNEKLFF. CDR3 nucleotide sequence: TGTGCCAGCAGCTTAGCGGGAAGGTCTAATGAAAAACTGTTTTTT.

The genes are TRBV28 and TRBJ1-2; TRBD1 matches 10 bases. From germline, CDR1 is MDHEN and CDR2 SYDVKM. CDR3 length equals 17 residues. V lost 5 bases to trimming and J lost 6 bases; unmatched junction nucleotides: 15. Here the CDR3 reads CASSPIRGQGRIHGYTF. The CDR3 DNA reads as TGTGCCAGCAGTCCCATCCGGGGACAGGGGAGAATTCATGGCTACACCTTC.